A single sample gave rise to the 28 T cell receptor beta chains below, sequenced in a study of tumor-infiltrating lymphocytes in primary liver carcinoma. Total RNA (around 0.45 ug) served as template for TCR beta cDNA synthesis primed by a constant-region primer. What produced the TCR beta libraries was three nested multiplex PCR rounds using slightly modified ARM-PCR. TRBV1-TRBV30 forward primers paired with a C-beta reverse primer were used in the first two PCR rounds, which ran about 11 cycles each. TCRdb reprocessed the multiplex PCR reads with MiXCR, giving one entry per CDR3 protein. The sample lists 100,000 or so distinct CDR3 sequences, about four fifths seen once, with under 25% in the top ten. The approximately 17-32 mg bulk tissue piece was not sorted before simultaneous RNA and DNA extraction. Sequences were obtained from liver tumor tissue from sampling region 3. Subset reported: tumor region T3, left-lateral pole. The receptors were sampled from a middle-aged man with primary liver carcinoma and hepatitis B virus infection.

Comments on this clonotype: Germline and junction disagree at one end, which may indicate a read error. The chain carries TRBV11-1 and TRBJ2-1; D uncertain. The length of the CDR3 is 13 residues. CDR1 SGHAT and CDR2 FQDESV come from the germline V gene (reference sequence). CDR3 coding DNA: TGTGCCACCAGCCCCTGGAGATACAATGAGCAATTCTTC. It is translated as CATSPWRYNEQFF.

Comments on this clonotype: The conserved final phenylalanine or tryptophan is absent from the CDR3, which likely points to a read error. This chain uses TRBV29-1 with TRBJ1-1; D is unclear. The CDR3 runs 15 residues. Germline CDR1 reads SQVTM; CDR2 reads ANQGSEA. The germline V and J ends were trimmed by 5 bases and 2 bases, with 18 bases remaining between them. CDR3 protein: CSVRAGWGVNTEAFI. The CDR3, as DNA: TGCAGCGTTCGGGCGGGGTGGGGAGTCAACACTGAAGCTTTCATT.

With regard to this clonotype: Since no conserved phenylalanine or tryptophan closes the CDR3, a read error is the likely cause. Because the CDR3's place on the DNA is in doubt, the DNA is left out and the CDR3 is given as listed by TCRdb. The chain joins TRBV11-2 to TRBJ2-7; TRBD1 reflects the table's D call only, with no check against the DNA. Germline V lookup: CDR1 SGHAT, CDR2 FQNNGV. Including both end residues, the CDR3 is 15 amino acids long. CDR3: CDSSRSATGSHEQYY.

The chain couples TRBV11-2 to TRBJ2-1; the match to TRBD2 covers 14 bases. The CDR3 has 18 residues. The trim removed 4 bases at V and 6 bases at J, leaving 11 bases unmatched. Germline CDR1 is SGHAT and CDR2 is FQNNGV. The CDR3 region has the DNA TGTGCCAGCAGCTCCCCGACTAGCGGGAGGGCCTCCGGCAATGAGCAGTTCTTC. Its protein is CASSSPTSGRASGNEQFF.

In regard to this clonotype: The junction departs from germline at one end; a sequencing error may be responsible. The rearrangement uses TRBV10-3 and TRBJ2-1; D may be TRBD1 (5 bases). The CDR3 is made up of 14 amino acids. Germline V CDR1 and CDR2: ENHRY, SYGVKD. This chain's CDR3 is CAISKGLEYNEQFF. As DNA, the CDR3 is TGTGCCATCAGTAAGGGGTTGGAATACAATGAACAGTTCTTC.

As concerns this clonotype: Without the conserved terminal phenylalanine or tryptophan, this CDR3 likely stems from a read error. The chain employs TRBV28 and TRBJ2-2; D tentatively fits TRBD1 or TRBD2 (5 bases each). The CDR3 loop spans 15 amino acids. V lost 7 bases, J lost 4 bases, and 16 bases lay in between. Germline V gives CDR1 MDHEN, CDR2 SYDVKM. The CDR3 is CASTIGDPSTGELFC. CDR3 in DNA: TGTGCCAGCACTATTGGGGACCCTAGCACCGGGGAGCTGTTTTGT.

Notes on this clonotype: One junction end disagrees with the germline gene, perhaps due to a read error. This chain joins TRBV30 and TRBJ2-1; 8 nucleotides match TRBD2. The germline gives CDR1 GTSNPN, CDR2 SVGIG (reference sequence). The CDR3 has 15 residues. The CDR3: CTWSKVLAGDNERFF. The CDR3 DNA sequence: TGTACCTGGAGTAAAGTCCTAGCGGGTGACAATGAGCGGTTCTTC.

Note on this clonotype: One end of the junction does not line up with germline, which may come from a read error. V is TRBV4-2 and J is TRBJ2-7; D is ambiguous. CDR3 size: 15 residues. In germline, CDR1 is LGHNA, CDR2 YNFKEQ. CDR3 DNA: TGTGCAAGCAGCCAGGCATGGCGCAGATCCTACGAGCAGTACTTC. It yields the protein CASSQAWRRSYEQYF.

V is TRBV28 and J is TRBJ2-5; the D gene is possibly TRBD2 (5 bases). This CDR3 spans 14 amino acids. Trimming took off 6 bases at V and 1 base at J, with 12 bases between the two ends. Per germline, CDR1 MDHEN and CDR2 SYDVKM. CDR3 bases: TGTGCCAGCAGAAGCGGTGGGGTCCAAGAGACCCAGTACTTC. Translated, it gives CASRSGGVQETQYF.

V usage is TRBV5-4 and J usage is TRBJ2-1; TRBD1 might be the D (5 bases). Trimming left V 4 bases short and J 6 bases short, with 20 bases between. From germline, CDR1 is SGHNT and CDR2 YYREEE (reference sequence). The CDR3 has 16 amino acids. The CDR3 bases are TGTGCCAGCAGCCCCGGCAGATGGGGCTATGTCAATGAGCAGTTCTTC. It translates to CASSPGRWGYVNEQFF.

As for this clonotype: At one end the junction does not follow the germline gene, possibly because of a read error. The CDR3 nucleotides are TGCGCCAGCATTCAAGATGACAAGAGGGAGGGCCGGGTCTTC. Its protein is CASIQDDKREGRVF. This chain connects TRBV4-1 to TRBJ2-1; TRBD2 matches 7 bases. The length of the CDR3 is 14 residues. Germline values: CDR1 MGHRA, CDR2 YSYEKL.

To note about this clonotype: The conserved phenylalanine or tryptophan is not found at the CDR3 terminus, so this likely reflects a read error. The V and J genes are TRBV6-1 and TRBJ2-1; 10 nucleotides match TRBD2. V trimming: 10 bases; J trimming: 3 bases; junction bases outside the gene matches: 9. The CDR3 is made up of 15 amino acids. CDR1 is MNHNS and CDR2 is SASEGT in the germline V gene. The CDR3 sequence: CAIREAGGIYNEQFL. In DNA form, the CDR3 reads TGTGCCATCAGAGAAGCGGGAGGGATCTACAATGAGCAGTTCTTA.

This clonotype was recorded many times. The rearrangement uses TRBV28 and TRBJ1-6, with TRBD1 identical over 8 bases. J lost 7 bases, V lost 4 bases, and 6 bases had no gene match. This CDR3 contains 15 residues. The germline V gene encodes CDR1 MDHEN and CDR2 SYDVKM. The CDR3 DNA sequence: TGTGCCAGCAGTTCGACAGGGGATAGGAATTCACCCCTCCACTTT. It translates to CASSSTGDRNSPLHF. Full variable domain (remainder filled in from reference TRBV28 and TRBJ1-6): DVKVTQSSRYLVKRTGEKVFLECVQDMDHENMFWYRQDPGLGLRLIYFSYDVKMKEKGDIPEGYSVSREKKERFSLILESASTNQTSMYLCASSSTGDRNSPLHFGNGTRLTVT.

A note on this clonotype: One end of the junction does not line up with germline, which may come from a read error. The J gene is TRBJ2-1, the V gene TRBV4-1; D possibly corresponds to TRBD2 (6 bases). The length of the CDR3 is 19 residues. Germline lookup yields CDR1 MGHRA and CDR2 YSYEKL. Here the CDR3 DNA reads TGTGCCAGCAGCCAAGACCGAGGAGGGAGGCCCAGGGTTCGCAACGAGCAGTTCTTC. Translation gives CASSQDRGGRPRVRNEQFF.

Turning to this clonotype: This is likely a read error, given that the CDR3 carries no conserved phenylalanine or tryptophan at its end. This chain joins TRBV12-3 or TRBV12-4 and TRBJ2-4, with D possibly being TRBD1 (7 bases). CDR3 length: 14 amino acids. Trimming took off 5 bases at V and 1 base at J, with 9 bases between the two ends. The CDR3 nucleotides are TGTGCCAGCAGTCAGGGGGGTGCCAAAAACATTCAGTACTTG. Protein sequence: CASSQGGAKNIQYL.

On this clonotype itself: One junction end disagrees with the germline gene, perhaps due to a read error. This rearrangement joins TRBV6-2 or TRBV6-3 to TRBJ2-7; D gene ambiguous. This CDR3 has 16 amino acids. The germline V gene encodes CDR1 MNHEY and CDR2 SVGEGT. CDR3: CASSSGRSCSSYKQYF. CDR3 in DNA: TGTGCCAGCAGTAGTGGGCGGAGCTGCAGCTCCTACAAGCAGTACTTC.

This clonotype has just one count. One end of the junction is discordant with germline, which a read error may explain. The chain joins TRBV6-1 to TRBJ2-7, with D unclear. The CDR3 loop spans 11 amino acids. Germline CDR1 MNHNS, CDR2 SASEGT. CDR3 in DNA: TGTGCCAGCAGCGGATTCTACGGGCAGTACTTC. It encodes CASSGFYGQYF.

The V gene is TRBV5-1, the J gene TRBJ2-7, with TRBD2 identical over 8 bases. The V and J ends lost 5 bases and 2 bases, in that order; junction bases with no gene match: 9. There are 15 residues in the CDR3. Germline assignment: CDR1 SGHRS and CDR2 YFSETQ. CDR3 protein: CASRPGRGSPYEQYF. CDR3 nucleotides: TGCGCCAGCAGACCCGGGAGGGGAAGTCCCTACGAGCAGTACTTC.

For this clonotype: The conserved final phenylalanine or tryptophan is absent from the CDR3, which likely points to a read error. The chain recombines TRBV6-5 with TRBJ1-2, with D perhaps matching TRBD1 (5 bases). CDR1 and CDR2 (germline): MNHEY, SVGAGI. This CDR3 comprises 14 residues. The V and J ends lost 7 bases and 4 bases respectively, with 16 bases between them. The CDR3 is CASTHGRGCYGYTL. CDR3 DNA sequence: TGTGCCAGCACCCATGGGAGGGGCTGCTATGGCTACACCTTA.

On this clonotype itself: One end of the junction fails to match germline, which may point to a read error. The chain joins TRBV13 to TRBJ2-7; D not certain. Germline V CDR1 and CDR2: PRHDT, FYEKMQ (reference sequence). CDR3 length: 11 residues. This CDR3 is CASGRSYEQYF. Written as DNA, the CDR3 is TGTGCCAGCGGCCGCTCCTACGAGCAATACTTC. Full variable domain (remainder filled in from reference TRBV13 and TRBJ2-7): AAGVIQSPRHLIKEKRETATLKCYPIPRHDTVYWYQQGPGQDPQFLISFYEKMQSDKGSIPDRFSAQQFSDYHSELNMSSLELGDSALYFCASGRSYEQYFGPGTRLTVT.

This clonotype was picked up one time. This chain links TRBV11-2 with TRBJ2-7, with D perhaps matching TRBD2 (6 bases). Trimming pared 5 bases from V and 13 bases from J, leaving 24 bases between. The CDR3 contains 14 residues. From germline, CDR1 is SGHAT and CDR2 FQNNGV. CDR3 in amino acids: CASSMPDETQRAYF. CDR3 nucleotide sequence: TGTGCCAGCAGCATGCCAGATGAAACTCAGCGGGCTTACTTC.

Concerning this clonotype: One end of the junction varies from germline; a read error may be responsible. V is TRBV11-1 and J is TRBJ2-4, with 13 bases aligning to TRBD2. This CDR3 is 17 amino acids long. Germline assignment: CDR1 SGHAT and CDR2 FQDESV (reference sequence). CDR3 bases: TGTACCAGTAGCTTTCCCGGGACTAGCGGGACCAACGACATTCAGTACTTC. Translated: CTSSFPGTSGTNDIQYF.

A note on this clonotype: The junction differs from germline at one of its ends, possibly a read error. The V and J genes are TRBV30 and TRBJ2-1, with 7 bases identical to TRBD2. CDR3 size: 15 residues. CDR1 and CDR2 (germline): GTSNPN, SVGIG (reference sequence). CDR3 in DNA: TGTGCCTGGAATAGGGCTAGCGGATCCTACTATGAGCAGTTCTTC. Translated: CAWNRASGSYYEQFF.

V usage is TRBV11-2 and J usage is TRBJ2-6, with D possibly matching TRBD2 (5 bases). V lost 10 bases and J lost 0, with 13 bases in between. The CDR3 covers 15 residues. The V gene's germline CDR1 is SGHAT and CDR2 FQNNGV. CDR3 residues: CAIQRPHSGANVLTF. DNA for the CDR3: TGTGCCATCCAGCGGCCCCACTCTGGGGCCAACGTCCTGACTTTC.

Concerning this clonotype itself: Here the CDR3 omits its conserved ending phenylalanine or tryptophan, so a read error is the likely source. This chain links TRBV19 with TRBJ2-2, with 7 bases that match TRBD1. Germline V gene lookup returns CDR1 LNHDA and CDR2 SQIVND (reference sequence). The CDR3 consists of 14 residues. Trimming took 6 bases from V and 4 from J; bases not matched to a gene: 5. CDR3 residues: CASSSTGTTGELFY. The CDR3 coding sequence is TGTGCCAGTAGCTCGACAGGGACCACCGGGGAGCTGTTTTAT.

This chain joins TRBV7-3 and TRBJ2-5, with D possibly TRBD2 on 6 matching bases. V was cut by 6 bases and J by 9 bases, with 20 bases left in between. Germline assignment: CDR1 SGHTA and CDR2 FQGTGA. The CDR3 loop spans 14 amino acids. CDR3 in amino acids: CASSLEGTGSPQYF. The DNA of the CDR3 is TGTGCCAGCAGTCTAGAAGGTACCGGGAGTCCCCAGTACTTC.

V is TRBV29-1 and J is TRBJ2-3; tentatively, D is TRBD2 (6 bases). Germline V gene lookup returns CDR1 SQVTM and CDR2 ANQGSEA. The CDR3 totals 15 residues. The CDR3 bases are TGCAGAGTACAGACTAACGGGAGTTGGAAAGATACGCAGTATTTT. It yields the protein CRVQTNGSWKDTQYF.

Remarks on this clonotype: The CDR3 does not end in the conserved phenylalanine or tryptophan, so this is likely a read error. J is TRBJ2-7 and V is TRBV11-2; D may be TRBD1 (5 bases). This CDR3 has 14 amino acids. Germline CDR1 is SGHAT and CDR2 is FQNNGV. CDR3 DNA sequence: TGTGCTAGCAGCTCTAACAGGAACTCCTACGAGCAGTACTCA. It is translated as CASSSNRNSYEQYS.